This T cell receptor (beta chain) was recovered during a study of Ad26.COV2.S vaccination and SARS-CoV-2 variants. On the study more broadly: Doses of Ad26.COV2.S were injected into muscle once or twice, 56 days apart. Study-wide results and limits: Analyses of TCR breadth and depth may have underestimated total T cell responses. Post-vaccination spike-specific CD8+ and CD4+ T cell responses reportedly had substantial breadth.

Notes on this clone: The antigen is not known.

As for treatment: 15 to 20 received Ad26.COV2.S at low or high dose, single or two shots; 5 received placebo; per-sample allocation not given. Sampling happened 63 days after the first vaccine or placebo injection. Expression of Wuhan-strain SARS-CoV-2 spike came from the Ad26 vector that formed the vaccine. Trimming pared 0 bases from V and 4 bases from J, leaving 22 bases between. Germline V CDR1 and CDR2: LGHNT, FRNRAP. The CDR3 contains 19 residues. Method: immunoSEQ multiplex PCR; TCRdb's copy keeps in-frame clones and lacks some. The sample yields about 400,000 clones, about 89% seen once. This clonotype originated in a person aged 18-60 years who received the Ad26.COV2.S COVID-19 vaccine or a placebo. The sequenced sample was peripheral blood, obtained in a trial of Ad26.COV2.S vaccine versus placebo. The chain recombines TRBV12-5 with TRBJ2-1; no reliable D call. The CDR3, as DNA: TGTGCTAGTGGTTTGGTAGTAGGCAGCCACGCGTTGATATACAATGAGCAGTTCTTC. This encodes CASGLVVGSHALIYNEQFF. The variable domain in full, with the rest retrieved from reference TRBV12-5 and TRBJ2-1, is DARVTQTPRHKVTEMGQEVTMRCQPILGHNTVFWYRQTMMQGLELLAYFRNRAPLDDSGMPKDRFSAEMPDATLATLKIQPSEPRDSAVYFCASGLVVGSHALIYNEQFFGPGTRLTVL.